This T cell receptor (beta chain) was sequenced for a study of CD8+ T cells in alopecia areata. Study-level results: Just one nonresponder means the tie between baseline CD8+ expansion and response stays uncertain.

Treatment here: oral pan-JAK inhibitor, 5-10 mg twice daily. Sampling of alopecia areata patients yielded lesional scalp punch biopsies as well as peripheral blood. cDNA reverse transcribed from extracted RNA served as the sequencing template. Method: immunoSEQ multiplex PCR; TCRdb's copy keeps in-frame clones and lacks some. This sample has roughly 180,000 clones; 45% to 65% occur once, and the top ten carry approximately 3.4%. The CDR3 spans 14 residues. CDR1 is SNHLY, CDR2 FYNNEI, per germline. The V and J ends lost 8 bases and 4 bases, in that order; junction bases with no gene match: 6. There are a few counts of this clone. Its specificity is unknown.

Source: CD4+ T cells sorted from blood, taken at week 4, from a patient treated with tofacitinib. This clonotype was sampled from a human donor with alopecia areata. The genes are TRBV2 and TRBJ2-7; 12 positions agree with TRBD1. CDR3 protein: CASEPGQGAYEQYF. The CDR3 region has the DNA TGTGCCAGCGAGCCGGGACAGGGGGCTTACGAGCAGTACTTC.